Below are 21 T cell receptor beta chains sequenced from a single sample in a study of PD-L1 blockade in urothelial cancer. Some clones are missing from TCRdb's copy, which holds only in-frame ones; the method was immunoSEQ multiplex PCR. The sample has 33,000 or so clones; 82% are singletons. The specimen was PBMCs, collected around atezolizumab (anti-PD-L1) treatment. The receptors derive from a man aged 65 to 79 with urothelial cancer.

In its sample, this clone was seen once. DNA of the CDR3: TGCGCCAGCAGCAAGGGACACGGCTCCTACGAGCAGTACTTC. Translating it yields CASSKGHGSYEQYF. The chain couples TRBV5-1 to TRBJ2-7; TRBD1 is a possible D gene (6 bases). The CDR3 loop spans 14 amino acids. V was pared by 4 bases and J by 0 bases, with 11 bases between. Per the germline V gene, CDR1 is SGHRS and CDR2 is YFSETQ.

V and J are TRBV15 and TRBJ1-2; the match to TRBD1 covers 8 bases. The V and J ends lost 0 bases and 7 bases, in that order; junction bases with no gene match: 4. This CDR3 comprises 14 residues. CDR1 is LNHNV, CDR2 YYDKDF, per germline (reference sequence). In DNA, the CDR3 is TGTGCCACCAGCAGAGATCTAGGACAGGGTGGCTACACCTTC. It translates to CATSRDLGQGGYTF.

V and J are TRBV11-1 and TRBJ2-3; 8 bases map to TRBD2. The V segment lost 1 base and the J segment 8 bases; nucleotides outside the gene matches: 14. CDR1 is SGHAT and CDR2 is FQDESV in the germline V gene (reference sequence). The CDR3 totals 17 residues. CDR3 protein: CASSLGWSGGGSSTQYF. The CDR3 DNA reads TGTGCCAGCAGCTTAGGATGGAGTGGCGGGGGGTCAAGTACGCAGTATTTT. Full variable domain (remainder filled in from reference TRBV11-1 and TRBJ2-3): EAEVAQSPRYKITEKSQAVAFWCDPISGHATLYWYRQILGQGPELLVQFQDESVVDDSQLPKDRFSAERLKGVDSTLKIQPAELGDSAMYLCASSLGWSGGGSSTQYFGPGTRLTVL.

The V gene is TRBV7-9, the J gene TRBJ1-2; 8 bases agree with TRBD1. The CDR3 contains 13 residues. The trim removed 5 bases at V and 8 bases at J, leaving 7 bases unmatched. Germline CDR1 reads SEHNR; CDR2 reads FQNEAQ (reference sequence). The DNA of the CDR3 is TGTGCCAGCAGCCCGGGACAGGAGGGGGGCTACACCTTC. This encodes CASSPGQEGGYTF.

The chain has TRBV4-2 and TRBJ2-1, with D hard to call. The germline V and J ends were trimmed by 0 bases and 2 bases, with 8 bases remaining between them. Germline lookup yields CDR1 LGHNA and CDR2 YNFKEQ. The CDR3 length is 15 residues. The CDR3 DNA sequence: TGTGCCAGCAGCCAAGATTTTGCGACCTACAATGAGCAGTTCTTC. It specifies CASSQDFATYNEQFF.

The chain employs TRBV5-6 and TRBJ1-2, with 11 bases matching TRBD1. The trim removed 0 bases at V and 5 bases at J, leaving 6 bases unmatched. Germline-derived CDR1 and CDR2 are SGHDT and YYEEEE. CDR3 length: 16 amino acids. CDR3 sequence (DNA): TGTGCCAGCAGCTTGGCCGGGACAGGGGGGCTATATGGCTACACCTTC. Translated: CASSLAGTGGLYGYTF.

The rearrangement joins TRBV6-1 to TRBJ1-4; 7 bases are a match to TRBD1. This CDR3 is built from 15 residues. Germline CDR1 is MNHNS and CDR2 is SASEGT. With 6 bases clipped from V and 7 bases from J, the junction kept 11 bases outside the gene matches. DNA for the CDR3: TGTGCCAGCAGCGAGAGGCCAGGGGGTGGTGAAAAACTGTTTTTT. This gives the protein CASSERPGGGEKLFF.

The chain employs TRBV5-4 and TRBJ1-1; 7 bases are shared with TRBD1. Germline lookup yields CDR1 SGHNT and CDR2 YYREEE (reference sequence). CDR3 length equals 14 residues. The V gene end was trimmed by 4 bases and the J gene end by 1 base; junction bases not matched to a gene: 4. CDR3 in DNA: TGTGCCAGCAGCCCGGGACAGCGGAACACTGAAGCTTTCTTT. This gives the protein CASSPGQRNTEAFF.

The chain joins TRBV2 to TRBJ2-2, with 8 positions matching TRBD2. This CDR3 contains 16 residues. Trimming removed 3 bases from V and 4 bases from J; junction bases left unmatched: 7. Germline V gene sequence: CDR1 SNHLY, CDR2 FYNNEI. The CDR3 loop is CASSDLGGGSTGELFF. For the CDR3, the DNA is TGTGCCAGCAGTGATTTAGGCGGGGGGAGCACCGGGGAGCTGTTTTTT.

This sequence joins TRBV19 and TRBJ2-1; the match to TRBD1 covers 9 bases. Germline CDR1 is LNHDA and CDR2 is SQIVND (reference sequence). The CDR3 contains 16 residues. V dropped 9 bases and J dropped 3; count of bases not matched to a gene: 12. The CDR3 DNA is TGTGCCAGCGTCCCGGGACAGGGTTGGGGCTACAATGAGCAGTTCTTC. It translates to CASVPGQGWGYNEQFF.

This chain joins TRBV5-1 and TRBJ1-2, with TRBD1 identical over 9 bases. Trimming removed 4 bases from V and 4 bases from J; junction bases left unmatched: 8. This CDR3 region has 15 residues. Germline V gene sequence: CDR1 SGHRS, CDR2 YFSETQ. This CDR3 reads CASSPQQGAGYGYTF. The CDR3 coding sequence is TGCGCCAGCAGCCCCCAACAGGGGGCGGGCTATGGCTACACCTTC.

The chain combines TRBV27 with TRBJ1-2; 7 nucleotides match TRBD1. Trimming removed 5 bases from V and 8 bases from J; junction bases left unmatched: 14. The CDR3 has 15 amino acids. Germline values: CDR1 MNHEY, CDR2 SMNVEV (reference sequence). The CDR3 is CASSRKDRPLGGYTF. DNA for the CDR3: TGTGCCAGCAGTAGAAAGGACAGGCCCTTAGGGGGCTACACCTTC.

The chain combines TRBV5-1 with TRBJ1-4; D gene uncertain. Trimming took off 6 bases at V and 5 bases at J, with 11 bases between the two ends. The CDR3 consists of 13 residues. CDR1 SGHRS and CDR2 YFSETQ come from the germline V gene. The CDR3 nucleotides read TGCGCCAGCACCCGGGATGCAAATGAAAAACTGTTTTTT. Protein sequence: CASTRDANEKLFF.

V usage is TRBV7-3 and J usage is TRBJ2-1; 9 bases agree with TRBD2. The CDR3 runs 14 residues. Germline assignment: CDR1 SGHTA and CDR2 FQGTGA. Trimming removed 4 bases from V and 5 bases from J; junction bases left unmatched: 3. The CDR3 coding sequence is TGTGCCAGCAGCTGGAGCGGGGGGAACAATGAGCAGTTCTTC. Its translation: CASSWSGGNNEQFF. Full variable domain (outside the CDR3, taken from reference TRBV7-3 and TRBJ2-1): GAGVSQTPSNKVTEKGKYVELRCDPISGHTALYWYRQSLGQGPEFLIYFQGTGAADDSGLPNDRFFAVRPEGSVSTLKIQRTERGDSAVYLCASSWSGGNNEQFFGPGTRLTVL.

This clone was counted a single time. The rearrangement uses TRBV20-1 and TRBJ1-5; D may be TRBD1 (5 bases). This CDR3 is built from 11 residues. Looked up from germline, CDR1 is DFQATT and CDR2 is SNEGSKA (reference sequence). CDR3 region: CTAGQGQPQHF. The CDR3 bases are TGCACCGCGGGGCAGGGTCAGCCCCAGCATTTT.

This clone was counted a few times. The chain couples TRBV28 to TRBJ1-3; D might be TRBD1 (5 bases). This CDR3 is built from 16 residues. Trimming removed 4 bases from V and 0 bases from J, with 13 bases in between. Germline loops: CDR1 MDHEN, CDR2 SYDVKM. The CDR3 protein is CASSSAGPRSGNTIYF. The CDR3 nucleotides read TGTGCCAGCAGTTCGGCGGGGCCCCGCTCTGGAAACACCATATATTTT.

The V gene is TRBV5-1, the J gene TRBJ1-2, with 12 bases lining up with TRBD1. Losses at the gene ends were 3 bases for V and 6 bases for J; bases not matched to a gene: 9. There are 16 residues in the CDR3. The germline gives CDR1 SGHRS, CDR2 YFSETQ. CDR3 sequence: CASSWGGQGASDGYTF. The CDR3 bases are TGCGCCAGCAGCTGGGGGGGACAGGGGGCGTCGGATGGCTACACCTTC.

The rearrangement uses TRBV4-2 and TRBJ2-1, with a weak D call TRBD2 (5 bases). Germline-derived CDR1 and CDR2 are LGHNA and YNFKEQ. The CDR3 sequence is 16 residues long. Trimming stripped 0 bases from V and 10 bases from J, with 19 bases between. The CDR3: CASSQDGRAHKDEQFF. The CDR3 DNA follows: TGTGCCAGCAGCCAAGATGGGCGGGCCCATAAGGACGAGCAGTTCTTC.

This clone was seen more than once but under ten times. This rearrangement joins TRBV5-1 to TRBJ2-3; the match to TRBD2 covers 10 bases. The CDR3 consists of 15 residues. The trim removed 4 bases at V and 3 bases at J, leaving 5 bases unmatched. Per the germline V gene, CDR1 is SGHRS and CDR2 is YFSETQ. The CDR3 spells CASSLTSGVTDTQYF. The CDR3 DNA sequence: TGCGCCAGCAGCCTTACTAGCGGGGTGACAGATACGCAGTATTTT.

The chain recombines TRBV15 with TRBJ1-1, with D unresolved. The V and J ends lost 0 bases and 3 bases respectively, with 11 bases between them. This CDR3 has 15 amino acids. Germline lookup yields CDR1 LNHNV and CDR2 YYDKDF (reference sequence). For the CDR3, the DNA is TGTGCCACCAGCAGAGATCTGGCGGCCGACACTGAAGCTTTCTTT. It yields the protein CATSRDLAADTEAFF.

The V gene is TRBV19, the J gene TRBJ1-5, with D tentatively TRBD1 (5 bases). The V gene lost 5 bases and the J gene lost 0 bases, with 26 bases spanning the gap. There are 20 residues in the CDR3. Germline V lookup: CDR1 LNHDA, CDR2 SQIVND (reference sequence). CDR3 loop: CASSSTPVQAMGYSNQPQHF. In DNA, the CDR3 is TGTGCCAGTAGTTCAACCCCGGTACAGGCTATGGGTTATAGCAATCAGCCCCAGCATTTT.